A single sample is the source of the 24 T cell receptor beta chains below, sequenced in a study of T-cell memory formation after mild COVID-19. TCRdb ran MiXCR on the 5' RACE reads and lists one entry per CDR3 protein. The sample lists roughly 500,000 distinct CDR3 sequences; approximately 20% were seen once. Sequencing was performed on PBMCs or a T cell subset sorted from them (not recorded which). The receptors were sampled from an adult woman who had mild COVID-19 (a few samples of this study predate the infection). Cell type and time point are not known.

In its sample, this clonotype was seen a few times. This rearrangement joins TRBV6-2 or TRBV6-3 to TRBJ2-1, with D possibly matching TRBD1 (6 bases). Germline lookup yields CDR1 MNHEY and CDR2 SVGEGT. V was pared by 11 bases and J by 1 base, with 12 bases between. The CDR3 spans 13 residues. CDR3 DNA: TGTGCCGGGGCACAGGGTTCCTACAATGAGCAGTTCTTC. Translated: CAGAQGSYNEQFF.

In this sample, this clonotype turned up a few times. The chain carries TRBV7-2 and TRBJ2-6; D unresolved. Germline V lookup: CDR1 SGHTA, CDR2 FQGNSA. This CDR3 region has 18 residues. V dropped 1 base and J dropped 4 bases, with 17 bases sitting between them. As DNA, the CDR3 is TGTGCCAGCAGCTTAGAGATTTTTCGAAGGGCAGGGGCCAACGTCCTGACTTTC. This translates into CASSLEIFRRAGANVLTF.

In its sample, this clonotype was seen a few times. V gene TRBV7-2 combines with J gene TRBJ2-1, with 7 bases fitting TRBD1. CDR1 and CDR2 (germline): SGHTA, FQGNSA. Trimming cost V 1 base and J 6 bases; bases outside gene matches: 9. The length of the CDR3 is 16 residues. This CDR3 reads CASSLEGAFPGNEQFF. In nucleotides, the CDR3 is TGTGCCAGCAGCTTAGAGGGGGCATTCCCTGGCAATGAGCAGTTCTTC.

The J gene is TRBJ2-3, the V gene TRBV7-8; 8 bases match TRBD2. J lost 4 bases, V lost 5 bases, and 8 bases had no gene match. CDR3 length: 15 amino acids. The germline gives CDR1 SGHVS, CDR2 FQNEAQ. Here the CDR3 DNA reads TGTGCCAGCAGCCAGGGAGGGACTAGACCAGATACGCAGTATTTT. Encoded protein: CASSQGGTRPDTQYF. The variable domain in full, with the rest retrieved from reference TRBV7-8 and TRBJ2-3, is GAGVSQSPRYKVAKRGQDVALRCDPISGHVSLFWYQQALGQGPEFLTYFQNEAQLDKSGLPSDRFFAERPEGSVSTLKIQRTQQEDSAVYLCASSQGGTRPDTQYFGPGTRLTVL.

As DNA, the CDR3 is TGTGCCAGCAGGACTAGAGGATCCTACGAGCAGTACTTC. Protein sequence: CASRTRGSYEQYF. This rearrangement joins TRBV5-4 to TRBJ2-7; possible D gene TRBD2, 6 bases. This CDR3 region has 13 residues. V lost 5 bases and J lost 1, with 10 bases in between. In germline, CDR1 is SGHNT, CDR2 YYREEE (reference sequence).

The chain couples TRBV5-1 to TRBJ1-5; D is undetermined. The V gene's germline CDR1 is SGHRS and CDR2 YFSETQ. This CDR3 region has 14 residues. Trimming took 4 bases from V and 7 from J, leaving 15 bases between them. The CDR3 protein is CASSPLGNGQPQHF. The DNA for the CDR3 is TGCGCCAGCAGCCCCCTGGGGAATGGACAGCCCCAGCATTTT.

This clonotype was found a few times. V and J are TRBV3-1 and TRBJ2-3, with 7 bases that match TRBD2. CDR1 and CDR2 from the germline V gene are LGHDT and YNNKEL (reference sequence). V lost 1 base to trimming and J lost 2 bases; unmatched junction nucleotides: 9. This CDR3 spans 17 amino acids. CDR3 DNA: TGTGCCAGCAGCCAAGGGGTTCTAGCGGACCACACAGATACGCAGTATTTT. It specifies CASSQGVLADHTDTQYF.

This clonotype turned up a few times. The chain links TRBV5-1 to TRBJ2-5; TRBD2 matches 14 bases. The CDR3 has 16 amino acids. The J segment lost 7 bases and the V segment lost 4 bases, leaving 9 bases of the junction unmatched. Per the germline V gene, CDR1 is SGHRS and CDR2 is YFSETQ. The CDR3 region is CASSPRTSGGPGTQYF. The CDR3 DNA follows: TGCGCCAGCAGCCCAAGGACTAGCGGGGGGCCAGGGACCCAGTACTTC. The entire variable domain, with the rest obtained from reference TRBV5-1 and TRBJ2-5, is as follows: KAGVTQTPRYLIKTRGQQVTLSCSPISGHRSVSWYQQTPGQGLQFLFEYFSETQRNKGNFPGRFSGRQFSNSRSEMNVSTLELGDSALYLCASSPRTSGGPGTQYFGPGTRLLVL.

This sequence joins TRBV4-1 and TRBJ1-5; 9 positions agree with TRBD1. The CDR3 is 14 residues long. Per germline, CDR1 MGHRA and CDR2 YSYEKL. V shed 6 bases and J 6 bases; nucleotides not matched to a gene: 6. The CDR3 region is CASSHDRGVQPQHF. CDR3 coding DNA: TGCGCCAGCAGTCACGACAGGGGGGTTCAGCCCCAGCATTTT.

This clonotype was detected a few times. The chain joins TRBV18 to TRBJ2-7; 9 positions agree with TRBD1. The CDR3 sequence is 15 residues long. V lost 6 bases, J lost 2 bases, and 8 bases stayed unmatched. Germline V gene lookup returns CDR1 KGHSH and CDR2 LQKENI. The CDR3 loop is CASSLRQGGTYEQYF. The CDR3 nucleotides are TGTGCCAGCTCGCTCAGACAGGGGGGGACCTACGAGCAGTACTTC.

There are a few counts of this clonotype. The CDR3 is CASSGQSGGAVETQYF. CDR3 coding DNA: TGTGCCAGCAGCGGACAAAGCGGGGGGGCTGTGGAGACCCAGTACTTC. The V gene is TRBV7-6, the J gene TRBJ2-5, with TRBD2 identical over 10 bases. After removal of 5 bases from V and 5 bases from J, the junction contained 11 bases not matched to a gene. This CDR3 has 16 amino acids. Germline-derived CDR1 and CDR2 are SGHVS and FNYEAQ.

The chain employs TRBV15 and TRBJ1-2; a possible D gene is TRBD1 (5 bases). Trimming cost V 0 bases and J 7 bases, with 9 bases left between them. The CDR3 covers 13 residues. Germline lookup yields CDR1 LNHNV and CDR2 YYDKDF (reference sequence). CDR3 nucleotide sequence: TGTGCCACCAGCAGAGACAGGGTTGGTGGCTACACCTTC. This gives the protein CATSRDRVGGYTF. Full variable domain (outside the CDR3, taken from reference TRBV15 and TRBJ1-2): DAMVIQNPRYQVTQFGKPVTLSCSQTLNHNVMYWYQQKSSQAPKLLFHYYDKDFNNEADTPDNFQSRRPNTSFCFLDIRSPGLGDTAMYLCATSRDRVGGYTFGSGTRLTVV.

The table lists this clonotype with a count of one. V and J are TRBV11-2 and TRBJ2-2; either TRBD1 or TRBD2 may fit D (6 bases each). Germline V gene data show CDR1 as SGHAT and CDR2 as FQNNGV. V lost 5 bases and J lost 6, with 22 bases in between. This CDR3 is built from 17 residues. The CDR3 DNA follows: TGTGCCAGCAGCCGATCCACCTCGGCAGGGGAGGCCGGGGAGCTGTTTTTT. Protein product: CASSRSTSAGEAGELFF. Variable domain in full (rest from reference TRBV11-2 and TRBJ2-2): EAGVAQSPRYKIIEKRQSVAFWCNPISGHATLYWYQQILGQGPKLLIQFQNNGVVDDSQLPKDRFSAERLKGVDSTLKIQPAKLEDSAVYLCASSRSTSAGEAGELFFGEGSRLTVL.

This chain links TRBV19 with TRBJ2-3; the D gene is possibly TRBD2 (6 bases). CDR3 length: 15 residues. Germline-derived CDR1 and CDR2 are LNHDA and SQIVND (reference sequence). V was cut by 1 base and J by 4 bases, with 12 bases left in between. The CDR3 here is CASSIGLGLPDTQYF. The CDR3 DNA sequence: TGTGCCAGTAGTATAGGACTAGGGCTGCCAGATACGCAGTATTTT.

This clonotype was counted many times. The chain combines TRBV6-1 with TRBJ2-5; D could derive from TRBD1 or TRBD2 (6 bases each). From germline, CDR1 is MNHNS and CDR2 SASEGT. V lost 6 bases to trimming and J lost 2 bases, with 10 bases between them. This CDR3 is built from 13 residues. CDR3 in amino acids: CASSEGGQETQYF. CDR3 nucleotides: TGTGCCAGCAGCGAGGGGGGTCAAGAGACCCAGTACTTC.

This sequence joins TRBV7-9 and TRBJ2-1; 13 bases align to TRBD2. Germline CDR1 reads SEHNR; CDR2 reads FQNEAQ (reference sequence). The CDR3 extends over 16 amino acids. V dropped 3 bases and J dropped 3; count of bases not matched to a gene: 2. CDR3 in amino acids: CASSFGTSGIYNEQFF. As DNA, the CDR3 is TGTGCCAGCAGCTTCGGGACTAGCGGGATCTACAATGAGCAGTTCTTC.

This clonotype was counted a few times. This chain uses TRBV11-2 with TRBJ1-1, with a possible D match to TRBD1 (6 bases). The CDR3 is 16 residues long. Germline V gives CDR1 SGHAT, CDR2 FQNNGV. V lost 5 bases and J 4 bases, leaving 20 bases between the germline ends. The CDR3 is CASSPGLGARLTEAFF. CDR3 bases: TGTGCCAGCAGCCCAGGCCTGGGGGCGCGTCTCACTGAAGCTTTCTTT.

The chain combines TRBV19 with TRBJ1-4; TRBD1 matches at 9 bases. The CDR3 has 15 amino acids. Germline CDR1 is LNHDA and CDR2 is SQIVND (reference sequence). Trimming at V came to 3 bases and at J to 8 bases, leaving 7 bases not matched to a gene. The CDR3 DNA reads TGTGCCAGTAGTATTGGGACAGGGTTTGGAGAAAAACTGTTTTTT. This gives the protein CASSIGTGFGEKLFF. The whole variable domain, filled in from reference TRBV19 and TRBJ1-4, reads DGGITQSPKYLFRKEGQNVTLSCEQNLNHDAMYWYRQDPGQGLRLIYYSQIVNDFQKGDIAEGYSVSREKKESFPLTVTSAQKNPTAFYLCASSIGTGFGEKLFFGSGTQLSVL.

The chain joins TRBV12-3 or TRBV12-4 to TRBJ2-5; 12 bases line up with TRBD2. CDR3 size: 17 residues. V was clipped by 4 bases and J by 5 bases; unmatched bases: 11. CDR3 nucleotides: TGTGCCAGCAGTTCTGGGACTAGCGGGCTCTTCCAGGAGACCCAGTACTTC. It specifies CASSSGTSGLFQETQYF.

This clonotype came up many times. The rearrangement links TRBV12-3 or TRBV12-4 to TRBJ2-1; no reliable D call. The V gene lost 3 bases and the J gene lost 4 bases, with 4 bases spanning the gap. CDR3 length: 12 amino acids. The DNA for the CDR3 is TGTGCCAGCAGTTTCCGTTACAATGAGCAGTTCTTC. It codes for CASSFRYNEQFF.

This clonotype was detected a few times. J is TRBJ1-1 and V is TRBV20-1; TRBD1 aligns across 7 bases. The CDR3 spans 14 residues. Germline assignment: CDR1 DFQATT and CDR2 SNEGSKA (reference sequence). V lost 3 bases, J lost 4 bases, and 8 bases stayed unmatched. DNA of the CDR3: TGCAGTGCTAGTCTTGTCAGGGGGAGCACTGAAGCTTTCTTT. Its protein product is CSASLVRGSTEAFF.

This clonotype was counted only a few times. The chain employs TRBV5-1 and TRBJ2-5; 9 bases are a match to TRBD2. The length of the CDR3 is 16 residues. The germline V gene encodes CDR1 SGHRS and CDR2 YFSETQ. V shed 4 bases, J shed 4 bases, and the junction held 11 bases outside the gene matches. CDR3 in amino acids: CASSPAGGFRGETQYF. The CDR3 DNA sequence: TGCGCCAGCAGCCCGGCGGGGGGGTTTAGAGGAGAGACCCAGTACTTC.

This clonotype was found a few times. The genes are TRBV19 and TRBJ2-1, with unresolved D. The CDR3 consists of 16 residues. V was shortened by 6 bases and J by 0 bases, with 15 bases between the two germline ends. Germline assignment: CDR1 LNHDA and CDR2 SQIVND (reference sequence). In DNA form, the CDR3 reads TGTGCCAGTAGGCGGACGGGCGGCAGCTCCTACAATGAGCAGTTCTTC. Translation: CASRRTGGSSYNEQFF.

V and J are TRBV5-1 and TRBJ2-4, with 8 bases lining up with TRBD1. Trimming at V came to 4 bases and at J to 9 bases, leaving 15 bases not matched to a gene. The CDR3 is 16 residues long. Germline lookup yields CDR1 SGHRS and CDR2 YFSETQ. CDR3 DNA: TGCGCCAGCAGCATAAACCCTAGGACAGGGTTTATCATTCAGTACTTC. Translated: CASSINPRTGFIIQYF.